This is a list of T cell receptor beta chains from one sample in a study of T-cell reconstitution after alpha-beta-depleted transplantation in children. TCRdb analysed the PCR reads with MiXCR anew, one entry per CDR3 protein. The top ten hold 28% of the sample, which has about 980,000 distinct CDR3 sequences, roughly 29% seen once. Specimen: PBMCs, mostly from graft donor cells, collected 360 days after TCRalphabeta/CD19-depleted stem cell transplant. The receptors here all came from a boy in the first two years of life who had a stem cell transplant for SCID, so the T cells may come from the graft donor. Both conserved end residues are part of each CDR3. The order of the fields is J gene, V gene, CDR3 protein.

TRBJ2-7 TRBV10-3 CAIIRTGEPYEQYF
TRBJ2-7 TRBV20-1 CSARDHASGVGEQYF
TRBJ2-1 TRBV28 CASSLHGGLMDEQFF
TRBJ2-4 TRBV27 CASWAAGTIKNIQYF
TRBJ1-6 TRBV10-3 CAISDHPGRDGVSPLHF
TRBJ2-7 TRBV12-3/TRBV12-4 CASSLGGSLVEVYF
TRBJ1-5 TRBV28 CASSMRGLNQPQHF
TRBJ2-1 TRBV24-1 CATSDTPGPSGEQFF
TRBJ2-5 TRBV15 CATSRGNRGETQYF
TRBJ1-5 TRBV21-1 CASSKAPFNQPQHF
TRBJ1-1 TRBV3-1 CASSPPGTGGTEAFF
TRBJ2-3 TRBV7-9 CASPYGDAVSDTQYF
TRBJ1-2 TRBV7-9 CASSSSPSQGSDGYTF
TRBJ1-5 TRBV12-3/TRBV12-4 CASSPERPRPQHF
TRBJ2-3 TRBV5-5 CASSWTSGTTDTQYF
TRBJ2-4 TRBV7-2 CASSRGPTGLAKNIQYF
TRBJ2-7 TRBV4-1 CASSQDSPPGVSYEQYF
TRBJ2-2 TRBV24-1 CATSDQPPGPNTGELFF
TRBJ2-5 TRBV6-2/TRBV6-3 CASSYAGNKETQYF
TRBJ2-7 TRBV11-2 CASSMGLAASYEQYF
TRBJ2-5 TRBV4-2 CASSQERNLAGNGETQYF
TRBJ2-1 TRBV20-1 CSARDSTSGSYNEQFF
TRBJ2-3 TRBV20-1 CSARVYGLAVTDTQYF
TRBJ1-2 TRBV5-1 CASSLGGTEDGYTF
TRBJ2-1 TRBV12-3/TRBV12-4 CASSNFRRGVDSSYNEQFF
TRBJ2-3 TRBV2 CASSEGGGGGADTQYF
TRBJ2-3 TRBV12-3/TRBV12-4 CASSLFVEGPADTQYF
TRBJ1-3 TRBV29-1 CSVAVSGNTIYF
TRBJ2-7 TRBV29-1 CSVEVGAREQYF
TRBJ1-4 TRBV7-9 CASSLPTSGEKLFF
TRBJ2-1 TRBV27 CASSFYAGEAEQFF
TRBJ2-7 TRBV6-5 CASTSRAFEQYF
TRBJ2-7 TRBV18 CASSPQGGQNEQYF
TRBJ2-4 TRBV7-8 CASSLRRRELAKNIQYF
TRBJ2-7 TRBV20-1 CSARDPDRGWDEQYF
TRBJ2-4 TRBV20-1 CSTGGPRKNIQYF
TRBJ1-1 TRBV5-1 CASSFRRTGPLENTEAFF
TRBJ2-6 TRBV27 CASSRARGRLRPSGANVLTF
TRBJ1-1 TRBV12-3/TRBV12-4 CASSSAAGATEAFF
TRBJ1-1 TRBV29-1 CSVEGGNTEAFF
TRBJ2-7 TRBV5-1 CASSQSPLEYEQYF
TRBJ2-7 TRBV5-1 CASSNRWAKGQSEQYF
TRBJ2-4 TRBV12-3/TRBV12-4 CASSRGGIAKNIQYF
TRBJ2-4 TRBV12-3/TRBV12-4 CASSRQGLTQYF
TRBJ2-7 TRBV7-9 CASSFLGQGGSYEQYF
TRBJ2-5 TRBV4-2 CASSVGGLSQETQYF
TRBJ2-7 TRBV6-2/TRBV6-3 CASSPPIGTGSYEQYF
TRBJ1-6 TRBV12-3/TRBV12-4 CASNRGGSPLHF
TRBJ2-5 TRBV6-5 CASSYSLAGSETQYF
TRBJ1-6 TRBV6-1 CASSEGLGQGKNSPLHF
TRBJ1-3 TRBV5-1 CASSLQGTGNTIYF